Listed here is a single TCR beta chain. Germline-derived CDR1 and CDR2 are LGHNA and YNFKEQ. V was clipped by 5 bases and J by 4 bases, with 9 bases between them. The CDR3 covers 12 residues. The data derive from a study of PD-1 blockade in classical Hodgkin lymphoma. The table came from immunoSEQ multiplex PCR; TCRdb's copy has only in-frame clones and leaves some out. The repertoire holds approximately 15,000 clones, with about four fifths as singletons. Every one of the patients relapsed after autologous stem cell transplantation (brentuximab vedotin exposure was variable). The sequencing here drew on peripheral blood mononuclear cells (PBMCs), taken at baseline. V usage is TRBV4-2 and J usage is TRBJ2-7; D gene ambiguous. This receptor was identified in a human donor with classical Hodgkin lymphoma. The CDR3 reads CASSSDRYEQYF. The CDR3, as DNA: TGTGCCAGCAGCTCAGATAGGTACGAGCAGTACTTC.